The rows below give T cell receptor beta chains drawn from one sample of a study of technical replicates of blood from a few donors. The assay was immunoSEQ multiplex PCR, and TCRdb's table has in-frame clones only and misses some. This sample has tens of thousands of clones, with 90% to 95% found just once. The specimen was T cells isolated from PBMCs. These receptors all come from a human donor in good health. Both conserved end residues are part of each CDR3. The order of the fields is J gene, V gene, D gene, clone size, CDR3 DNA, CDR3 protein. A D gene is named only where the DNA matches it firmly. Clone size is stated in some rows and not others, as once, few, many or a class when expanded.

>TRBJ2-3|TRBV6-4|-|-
TGTGCCAGCAGTGACTCAGGACTAACAGATACGCAGTATTTT
CASSDSGLTDTQYF
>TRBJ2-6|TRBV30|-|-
TGTGCCTGGACTAAAGACTCTGGGGCCAACGTCCTGACTTTC
CAWTKDSGANVLTF
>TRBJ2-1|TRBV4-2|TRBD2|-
TGTGCCAGCAGCCAAGAGACTAGCGGGTACAATGAGCAGTTCTTC
CASSQETSGYNEQFF
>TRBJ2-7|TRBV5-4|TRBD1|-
TGTGCCAGCAGCAGGGGACAGAGCTACGAGCAGTACTTC
CASSRGQSYEQYF
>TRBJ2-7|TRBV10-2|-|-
TGCGCCAGCATGGCTACAGGTCAAGTTTACGAGCAGTACTTC
CASMATGQVYEQYF
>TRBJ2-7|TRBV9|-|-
TGTGCCAGCAGCCTTGGGGCTAGTAGGAGAGCCGAGCAGTACTTC
CASSLGASRRAEQYF
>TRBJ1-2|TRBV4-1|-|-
TGCGCCAGCAGCCAAGTTAGCTACGGATCTAACTATGGCTACACCTTC
CASSQVSYGSNYGYTF
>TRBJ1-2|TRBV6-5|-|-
TGTGCCAGCACCCAACAGGGAGTGTATGGCTACACCTTC
CASTQQGVYGYTF
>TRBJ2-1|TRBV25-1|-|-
TGTGCCAGGGGGGGCTCCTACAATGAGCAGTTCTTC
CARGGSYNEQFF
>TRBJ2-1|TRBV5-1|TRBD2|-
TGCGCCAGCAGCTTGTTCAGCGGGGAGATAAACAATGAGCAGTTCTTC
CASSLFSGEINNEQFF
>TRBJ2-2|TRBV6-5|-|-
TGTGCCAGCAGTCTCCAGAGCGGCACCGGGGAGCTGTTTTTT
CASSLQSGTGELFF
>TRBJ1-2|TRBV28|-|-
TGTGCCAGCATCCCGGGAGACTCCTATGGCTACACCTTC
CASIPGDSYGYTF
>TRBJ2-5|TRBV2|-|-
TGTGCCAGCAGTGCCCGGGGAGGGGGGGAGACCCAGTACTTC
CASSARGGGETQYF
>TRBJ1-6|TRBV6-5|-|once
TGTGCCAGCAGTTACTCGACAGGTCATCCATCACCCCTCCACTTT
CASSYSTGHPSPLHF
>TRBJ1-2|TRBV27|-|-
TGTGCCAGCAGCTCGACAAGGCAAAACTATGGCTACACCTTC
CASSSTRQNYGYTF
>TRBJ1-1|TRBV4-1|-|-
TGCGCCAGCAGCTTACGGGACTCAACAAGGAACACTGAAGCTTTCTTT
CASSLRDSTRNTEAFF
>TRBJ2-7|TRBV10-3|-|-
TGTGCCATCAGTGGCGGGACAGCCTACGAGCAGTACTTC
CAISGGTAYEQYF
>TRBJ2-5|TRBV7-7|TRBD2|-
TGTGCTAGCAGCGGGGACTATGAAGAGACCCAGTACTTC
CASSGDYEETQYF
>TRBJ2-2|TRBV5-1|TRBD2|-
TGCGCCAGCGGGACTAGCGGAGCTAACACCGGGGAGCTGTTTTTT
CASGTSGANTGELFF
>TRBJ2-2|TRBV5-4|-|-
TGTGCCAGCAGCCCCCCAGGCAACACCGGGGAGCTGTTTTTT
CASSPPGNTGELFF